This T cell receptor beta chain is from a study of blood T cell repertoires in COVID-19. For the study at large: T cells, B-cell-depleted T cells, or PBMCs provided the cDNA or gDNA that served as material.

Germline values: CDR1 ENHRY, CDR2 SYGVKD. This CDR3 is 17 amino acids long. The V segment lost 5 bases and the J segment 2 bases; nucleotides outside the gene matches: 10. The table came from immunoSEQ multiplex PCR; TCRdb's copy has only in-frame clones and leaves some out. The repertoire holds some 100,000 clones, with roughly 81% as singletons. This TCR came from a human donor in a cohort sampled during active COVID-19. Sequenced sample: peripheral blood. This chain joins TRBV10-3 and TRBJ1-1; 11 bases are shared with TRBD1. CDR3 nucleotide sequence: TGTGCCATCAGTCCCAGGACAGGGGGCGGATTAAACACTGAAGCTTTCTTT. This gives the protein CAISPRTGGGLNTEAFF.